Below are 20 T cell receptor beta chains sequenced from a single sample in a study of beta chain features in type 1 diabetes. Regarding the study as a whole: In all four CD4+ subsets, TCRB CDR3 length was significantly, moderately reduced in type 1 diabetes.

Expressed TCRB transcripts were sequenced after all isolated RNA was converted to cDNA. The table came from immunoSEQ multiplex PCR; TCRdb's copy has only in-frame clones and leaves some out. Of 300,000 to 400,000 clones detected, roughly a tenth appear once; the ten largest clones hold about 0.6%. No antigens are known for them. Material: central memory CD4+ T cells from blood. The receptors were gathered from a young man with type 1 diabetes.

This clone was counted at least ten times. The genes are TRBV10-3 and TRBJ2-7; D is unclear. V was trimmed by 2 bases and J by 7 bases, leaving 3 bases between them. The CDR3 contains 10 residues. Germline V CDR1 and CDR2: ENHRY, SYGVKD. CDR3 protein: CAISEIEQYF. The CDR3 nucleotides read TGTGCCATCAGTGAGATAGAGCAGTACTTC.

There are a few counts of this clone. J is TRBJ2-7 and V is TRBV5-4; the match to TRBD1 covers 9 bases. The germline gives CDR1 SGHNT, CDR2 YYREEE (reference sequence). This CDR3 is 14 amino acids long. Trimming at V came to 4 bases and at J to 6 bases, leaving 8 bases not matched to a gene. The CDR3 DNA reads as TGTGCCAGCAGCACTAGGACAGGGGTCTCCGAGCAGTACTTC. Translation gives CASSTRTGVSEQYF.

This clone was seen a few times. The chain is built from TRBV10-3 and TRBJ1-1, with 8 bases matching TRBD1. V dropped 5 bases and J dropped 1; count of bases not matched to a gene: 12. The CDR3 covers 17 residues. Germline loops: CDR1 ENHRY, CDR2 SYGVKD. The chain's CDR3 is CAISQDRVLPWNTEAFF. In DNA form, the CDR3 reads TGTGCCATCAGTCAGGACAGGGTACTTCCGTGGAACACTGAAGCTTTCTTT.

The rearrangement uses TRBV11-1 and TRBJ1-5; D perhaps matches TRBD1 (6 bases). The CDR3 consists of 16 residues. CDR1 is SGHAT and CDR2 is FQDESV in the germline V gene (reference sequence). V lost 3 bases, J lost 1 base, and 13 bases lay in between. The CDR3 DNA sequence: TGTGCCAGCAGCTTCGGAGGGGGTTGGAGCAATCAGCCCCAGCATTTT. It is translated as CASSFGGGWSNQPQHF. Full variable domain (rest looked up from reference TRBV11-1 and TRBJ1-5): EAEVAQSPRYKITEKSQAVAFWCDPISGHATLYWYRQILGQGPELLVQFQDESVVDDSQLPKDRFSAERLKGVDSTLKIQPAELGDSAMYLCASSFGGGWSNQPQHFGDGTRLSIL.

A note on this clone: At one boundary the junction diverges from the germline segment, which might be a read error. This chain links TRBV7-7 with TRBJ2-2, with D maybe TRBD2 (6 bases). The CDR3 totals 17 residues. The germline V gene encodes CDR1 SSHAT and CDR2 FNYEAQ (reference sequence). As DNA, the CDR3 is TGTGCTAGCAGCTTAGACCACCCTAAGACTAGTCCCGGGGAGCTGTTTTTT. Its protein product is CASSLDHPKTSPGELFF.

This clone was recorded at least ten times. The V and J genes are TRBV10-3 and TRBJ2-7, with 8 bases lining up with TRBD1. V lost 6 bases, J lost 5 bases, and 6 bases stayed unmatched. The CDR3 length is 13 residues. The germline V gene encodes CDR1 ENHRY and CDR2 SYGVKD. CDR3 in amino acids: CAIRGQVENEQYF. The DNA of the CDR3 is TGTGCCATCAGGGGACAGGTAGAGAACGAGCAGTACTTC.

The gene calls are TRBV4-3 and TRBJ2-7; D ambiguous. Germline assignment: CDR1 LGHNA and CDR2 YSLEER. The CDR3 is made up of 13 amino acids. Trimming left V 4 bases short and J 2 bases short, with 9 bases between. DNA for the CDR3: TGCGCCAGCAGCCGGCAAGGGCCCTACGAGCAGTACTTC. Translating gives CASSRQGPYEQYF.

In this sample, this clone turned up many times. The rearrangement joins TRBV14 to TRBJ2-1, with D hard to call. Germline CDR1 reads SGHDN; CDR2 reads FVKESK. V was cut by 0 bases and J by 4 bases, with 13 bases left in between. The CDR3 has 16 amino acids. The CDR3 protein is CASSQDPDPLYNEQFF. For the CDR3, the DNA is TGTGCCAGCAGCCAAGATCCGGATCCTCTTTACAATGAGCAGTTCTTC.

The V and J genes are TRBV6-6 and TRBJ2-5, with 10 bases that match TRBD1. The junction had 6 bases not matched to a gene; V was cut back by 6 bases and J by 5 bases. In germline, CDR1 is MNHNY, CDR2 SVGAGI (reference sequence). This CDR3 region has 14 residues. CDR3 DNA sequence: TGTGCCAGCAGGTCGACAGGGGGCCGGGAGACCCAGTACTTC. Residues: CASRSTGGRETQYF.

The chain joins TRBV27 to TRBJ1-2, with D maybe TRBD1 (6 bases). V was clipped by 6 bases and J by 0 bases, with 11 bases between them. Germline loops: CDR1 MNHEY, CDR2 SMNVEV (reference sequence). CDR3 length equals 14 residues. The CDR3 here is CASRPDRANYGYTF. The DNA of the CDR3 is TGTGCCAGCAGACCGGACAGAGCTAACTATGGCTACACCTTC.

In its sample, this clone was seen a few times. This chain joins TRBV5-1 and TRBJ2-1; a possible D gene is TRBD2 (5 bases). The V end was cut by 3 bases, the J end by 8 bases, with 9 bases between. The V gene's germline CDR1 is SGHRS and CDR2 YFSETQ. The length of the CDR3 is 12 residues. The CDR3, as DNA: TGCGCCAGCAGCTCCCTCGGGGATGAGCAGTTCTTC. Its protein is CASSSLGDEQFF.

This clone was observed a few times. The chain employs TRBV15 and TRBJ2-1; 9 bases map to TRBD2. The junction had 7 bases not matched to a gene; V was cut back by 0 bases and J by 7 bases. The CDR3 loop spans 16 amino acids. Germline assignment: CDR1 LNHNV and CDR2 YYDKDF (reference sequence). The CDR3 DNA follows: TGTGCCACCAGCAGAGATCTTGGCGGGAGGGTGAATGAGCAGTTCTTC. It yields the protein CATSRDLGGRVNEQFF.

In its sample, this clone was seen many times. The V call is TRBV18, the J call TRBJ2-5; D unclear. V was clipped by 0 bases and J by 0 bases, with 5 bases between them. Germline V gene sequence: CDR1 KGHSH, CDR2 LQKENI. This CDR3 has 14 amino acids. The DNA of the CDR3 is TGTGCCAGCTCACCACCCATGGACCAAGAGACCCAGTACTTC. Protein product: CASSPPMDQETQYF. The complete variable domain, with remaining parts taken from reference TRBV18 and TRBJ2-5, reads NAGVMQNPRHLVRRRGQEARLRCSPMKGHSHVYWYRQLPEEGLKFMVYLQKENIIDESGMPKERFSAEFPKEGPSILRIQQVVRGDSAAYFCASSPPMDQETQYFGPGTRLLVL.

This clone appeared a few times. V and J are TRBV5-1 and TRBJ2-2; 11 positions match TRBD2. CDR1 and CDR2 (germline): SGHRS, YFSETQ. V lost 5 bases and J lost 4; bases outside the gene matches: 7. CDR3 size: 16 residues. CDR3 coding DNA: TGCGCCAGCAGGCGGGAAGGGACTAGCGGCACCGGGGAGCTGTTTTTT. Its translation is CASRREGTSGTGELFF.

Many counts were recorded for this clone. The same CDR3 arises from other DNA sequences in this sample as well. The CDR3 region is CASSLQGDYGYTF. For the CDR3, the DNA is TGTGCCAGCAGCTTACAGGGGGACTATGGCTACACCTTC. The V and J genes are TRBV7-9 and TRBJ1-2; 7 bases agree with TRBD1. This CDR3 is built from 13 residues. Per germline, CDR1 SEHNR and CDR2 FQNEAQ (reference sequence). Trimming removed 2 bases from V and 3 bases from J; junction bases left unmatched: 0.

The CDR3 is CASRDYRGAHTEAFF. Here the CDR3 DNA reads TGTGCCAGCAGGGACTACAGGGGCGCACACACTGAAGCTTTCTTT. The J gene is TRBJ1-1, the V gene TRBV2, with 7 nucleotides matching TRBD1. With 6 bases clipped from V and 3 bases from J, the junction kept 10 bases outside the gene matches. The CDR3 runs to 15 residues. Looked up from germline, CDR1 is SNHLY and CDR2 is FYNNEI.

This clone was recorded a few times. V and J are TRBV4-1 and TRBJ1-1; D uncertain. There are 17 residues in the CDR3. Germline-derived CDR1 and CDR2 are MGHRA and YSYEKL. The V end was cut by 2 bases, the J end by 1 base, with 17 bases between. DNA for the CDR3: TGCGCCAGCAGCCAACATTGGTCGAGAAGCCGGAACACTGAAGCTTTCTTT. Protein sequence: CASSQHWSRSRNTEAFF.

This clone was recorded a few times. The chain has TRBV5-1 and TRBJ2-7; D could derive from TRBD1 or TRBD2 (5 bases each). This CDR3 comprises 13 residues. Germline V lookup: CDR1 SGHRS, CDR2 YFSETQ. V shed 2 bases and J shed 9 bases, with 15 bases lying between them. Written as DNA, the CDR3 is TGCGCCAGCAGCTTTGAAGGGGAGTCGGTGCAGTACTTC. Translated: CASSFEGESVQYF.

The V call is TRBV7-2, the J call TRBJ2-7; 8 positions match TRBD2. Germline V gene sequence: CDR1 SGHTA, CDR2 FQGNSA. The ends lost 0 bases at V and 3 bases at J; junction bases unmatched: 13. The CDR3 totals 18 residues. The DNA for the CDR3 is TGTGCCAGCAGCTTAGCGAAGAGTAGCGGGATTATAGGCTACGAGCAGTACTTC. This codes for CASSLAKSSGIIGYEQYF.

In this sample, this clone turned up a few times. The chain is built from TRBV19 and TRBJ2-2, with TRBD1 matching over 11 bases. The CDR3 has 17 residues. J gave up 3 bases and V 4 bases, and 7 bases lay outside the gene matches. Germline CDR1 and CDR2: LNHDA and SQIVND (reference sequence). The DNA of the CDR3 is TGTGCCAGTAGTACAAGGGGGGACAGGGGGTACACCGGGGAGCTGTTTTTT. This sequence encodes CASSTRGDRGYTGELFF.